This T cell receptor (beta chain) is from a study of response to subunit inactivated influenza vaccine. There are 14 residues in the CDR3. Trimming cost V 4 bases and J 10 bases; bases outside gene matches: 11. From germline, CDR1 is SGHNT and CDR2 YYREEE (reference sequence). This clonotype came up a few times. Each CDR3 protein is one row after TCRdb ran MiXCR on the RT-PCR reads. The sample includes 500,000 or so distinct CDR3 sequences, 15% to 20% of them seen just once. Sequencing was performed on CD4+ T cells sorted from PBMCs, taken less than 25 months after vaccination. This receptor was taken from a man between 45 and 75 years old who received an inactivated influenza vaccine. The rearrangement links TRBV5-4 to TRBJ1-1; TRBD1 agrees at 9 bases. The chain's CDR3 is CASSTQGVGQGAFF. CDR3 sequence (DNA): TGTGCCAGCAGCACCCAGGGGGTGGGACAGGGAGCTTTCTTT.